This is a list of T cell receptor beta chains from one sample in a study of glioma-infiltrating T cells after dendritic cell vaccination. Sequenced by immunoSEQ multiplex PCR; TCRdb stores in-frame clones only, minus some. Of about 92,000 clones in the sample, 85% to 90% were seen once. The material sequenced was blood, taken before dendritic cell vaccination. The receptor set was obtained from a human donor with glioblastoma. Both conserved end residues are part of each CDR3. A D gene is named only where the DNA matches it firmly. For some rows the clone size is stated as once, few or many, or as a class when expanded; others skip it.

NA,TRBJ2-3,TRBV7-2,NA,CASSSTGEAGDTQYF,TGTGCCAGCAGCTCCACCGGTGAGGCCGGGGATACGCAGTATTTT
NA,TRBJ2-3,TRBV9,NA,CASSSNTDTQYF,TGTGCCAGCAGCTCTAACACAGATACGCAGTATTTT
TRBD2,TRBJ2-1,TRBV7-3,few,CASSSGPGFAGESNNEQFF,TGTGCCAGCAGCTCCGGACCCGGCTTTGCGGGAGAGTCGAACAATGAGCAGTTCTTC
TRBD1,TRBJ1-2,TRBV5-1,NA,CASHPGGTGQGYGYTF,TGCGCCAGCCACCCCGGGGGGACAGGGCAGGGCTATGGCTACACCTTC
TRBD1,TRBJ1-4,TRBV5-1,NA,CASSPGRGKNEKLFF,TGCGCCAGCAGCCCAGGCAGGGGGAAGAATGAAAAACTGTTTTTT
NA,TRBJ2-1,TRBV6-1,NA,CASSPRNEQFF,TGTGCCAGCAGCCCCCGCAATGAGCAGTTCTTC
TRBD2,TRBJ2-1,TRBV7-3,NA,CASSTYAGTSLGEQFF,TGTGCCAGCAGCACGTATGCCGGGACTAGCCTAGGTGAGCAGTTCTTC
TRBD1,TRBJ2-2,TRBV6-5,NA,CASSYGTGWNTGELFF,TGTGCCAGCAGTTACGGGACAGGGTGGAACACCGGGGAGCTGTTTTTT
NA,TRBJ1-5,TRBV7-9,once,CASSLDAGYSNQPQHF,TGTGCCAGCAGCTTAGACGCAGGATATAGCAATCAGCCCCAGCATTTT
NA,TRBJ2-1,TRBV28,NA,CASPPLPGTLDTLPSYNEQFF,TGTGCCAGCCCTCCTTTACCCGGGACATTGGACACACTACCCTCCTACAATGAGCAGTTCTTC
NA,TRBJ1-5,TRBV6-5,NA,CASSYAGGGNQPQHF,TGTGCCAGCAGTTATGCCGGGGGTGGCAATCAGCCCCAGCATTTT
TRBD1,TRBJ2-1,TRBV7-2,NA,CASSPDRVNEQFF,TGTGCCAGCAGCCCGGACAGGGTAAATGAGCAGTTCTTC
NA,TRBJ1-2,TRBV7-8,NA,CASSSPGRAEEYGYTF,TGTGCCAGCAGCTCACCAGGGAGGGCAGAAGAGTATGGCTACACCTTC
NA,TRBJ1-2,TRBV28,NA,CASSSTDSYGYTF,TGTGCCAGCAGTTCCACCGACAGCTATGGCTACACCTTC
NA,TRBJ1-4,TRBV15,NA,CATSIDRINEKLFF,TGTGCCACCAGCATCGACAGAATTAATGAAAAACTGTTTTTT
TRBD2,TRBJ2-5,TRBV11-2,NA,CASSLGGGTSGAGETQYF,TGTGCCAGCAGCTTAGGGGGGGGGACTAGCGGCGCGGGGGAGACCCAGTACTTC
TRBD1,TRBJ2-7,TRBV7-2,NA,CASSPGGTGGIEQYF,TGTGCCAGCAGCCCTGGGGGGACAGGGGGGATCGAGCAGTACTTC
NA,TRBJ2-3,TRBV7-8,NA,CASSLPGMQYF,TGTGCCAGCAGCTTGCCCGGGATGCAGTATTTT
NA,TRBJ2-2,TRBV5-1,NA,CASSRGFANTGELFF,TGCGCCAGCAGTAGGGGGTTCGCGAACACCGGGGAGCTGTTTTTT
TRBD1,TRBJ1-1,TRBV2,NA,CASTGQGYTEAFF,TGTGCCAGCACTGGACAGGGTTACACTGAAGCTTTCTTT
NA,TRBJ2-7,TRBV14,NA,CASSQGWGGLLGYEQYF,TGTGCCAGCAGCCAAGGATGGGGGGGGCTTTTGGGCTACGAGCAGTACTTC
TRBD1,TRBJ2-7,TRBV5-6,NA,CASSLVSGTGIVRGYEQYF,TGTGCCAGCAGCTTAGTGTCGGGGACAGGGATTGTTAGGGGCTACGAGCAGTACTTC
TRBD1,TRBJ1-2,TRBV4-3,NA,CASSQDVGGEGGYTF,TGCGCCAGCAGCCAAGATGTAGGGGGCGAGGGAGGCTACACCTTC
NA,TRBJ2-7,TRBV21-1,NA,CASSPRLAPNEQYF,TGTGCCAGCAGCCCCCGACTAGCTCCCAACGAGCAGTACTTC
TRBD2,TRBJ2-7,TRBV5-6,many,CASSSGTSQLEQYF,TGTGCCAGCAGCTCCGGGACTAGTCAGCTCGAGCAGTACTTC
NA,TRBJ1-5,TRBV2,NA,CASKMEPYSNQPQHF,TGTGCCAGCAAGATGGAGCCTTATAGCAATCAGCCCCAGCATTTT
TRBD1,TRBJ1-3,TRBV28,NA,CASTQKGTGGNTIYF,TGTGCCAGCACCCAGAAGGGGACAGGGGGAAACACCATATATTTT
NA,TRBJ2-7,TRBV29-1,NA,CSVEGRVSPYEQYF,TGCAGCGTTGAAGGCAGGGTTTCACCCTACGAGCAGTACTTC
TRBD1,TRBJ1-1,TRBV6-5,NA,CASSPSRGRTEAFF,TGTGCCAGCAGCCCTTCCAGGGGGAGGACTGAAGCTTTCTTT
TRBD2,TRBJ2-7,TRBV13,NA,CASSLGGRAGYEQYF,TGTGCCAGCAGCTTAGGCGGGAGGGCCGGGTACGAGCAGTACTTC
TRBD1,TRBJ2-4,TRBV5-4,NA,CASSSWTGLANIQYF,TGTGCCAGCAGCTCCTGGACAGGATTGGCGAACATTCAGTACTTC
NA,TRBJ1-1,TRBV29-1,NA,CSVEVIVTANTEAFF,TGCAGCGTTGAAGTGATAGTGACAGCGAACACTGAAGCTTTCTTT
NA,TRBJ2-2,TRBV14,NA,CASSPYQGSAGELFF,TGTGCCAGCAGCCCCTACCAGGGTTCCGCCGGGGAGCTGTTTTTT
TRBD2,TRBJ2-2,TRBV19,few,CASSPQLAVYTGELFF,TGTGCCAGTAGTCCCCAACTAGCGGTGTACACCGGGGAGCTGTTTTTT
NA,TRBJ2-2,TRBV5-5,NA,CASSSYSTGELFF,TGTGCCAGCAGCTCGTATTCCACCGGGGAGCTGTTTTTT
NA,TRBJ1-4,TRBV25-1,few,CASSLPGNEKLFF,TGTGCCAGCAGTCTGCCGGGTAATGAAAAACTGTTTTTT
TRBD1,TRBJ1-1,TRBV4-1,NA,CASSRQGGTEAFF,TGCGCCAGCAGCAGACAGGGTGGGACTGAAGCTTTCTTT
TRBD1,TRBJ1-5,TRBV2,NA,CATRDRADQPQHF,TGTGCCACCCGTGACAGGGCGGATCAGCCCCAGCATTTT
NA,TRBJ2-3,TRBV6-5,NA,CASCKQSTDTQYF,TGTGCCAGCTGTAAACAGAGCACAGATACGCAGTATTTT
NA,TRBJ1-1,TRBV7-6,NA,CASSLGGGTLVNTEAFF,TGTGCCAGCAGCTTAGGGGGTGGGACACTGGTTAACACTGAAGCTTTCTTT
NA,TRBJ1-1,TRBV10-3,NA,CAISATVTEAFF,TGTGCCATCAGTGCTACAGTCACTGAAGCTTTCTTT
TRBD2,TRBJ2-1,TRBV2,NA,CASSERAARRGGPYSSYNEQFF,TGTGCCAGCAGTGAAAGGGCAGCCCGGCGGGGGGGGCCTTATAGTTCCTACAATGAGCAGTTCTTC
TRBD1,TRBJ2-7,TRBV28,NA,CASSSVSTGHYEQYF,TGTGCCAGCAGTTCAGTATCGACAGGGCACTACGAGCAGTACTTC
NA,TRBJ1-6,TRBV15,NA,CATSRDQQGGSPLHF,TGTGCCACCAGCAGAGATCAACAGGGTGGCTCACCCCTCCACTTT
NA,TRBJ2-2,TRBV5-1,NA,CASSQEAGELFF,TGCGCCAGCAGCCAGGAGGCCGGGGAGCTGTTTTTT
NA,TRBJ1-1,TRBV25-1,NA,CASSEGPGVGDTEAFF,TGTGCCAGCAGTGAAGGCCCGGGGGTGGGGGACACTGAAGCTTTCTTT
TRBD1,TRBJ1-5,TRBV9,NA,CASSVVVKDRYNQPQHF,TGTGCCAGCAGCGTAGTGGTTAAGGACAGGTACAATCAGCCCCAGCATTTT
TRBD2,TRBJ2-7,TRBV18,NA,CASSPGLAGYYEQYF,TGTGCCAGCTCACCCGGTCTAGCGGGGTACTACGAGCAGTACTTC
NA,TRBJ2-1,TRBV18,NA,CASSPRPQNEQFF,TGTGCCAGCTCACCACGTCCTCAGAATGAGCAGTTCTTC
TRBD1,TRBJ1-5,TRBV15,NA,CATSRGGGQGGSSNQPQHF,TGTGCCACCAGCAGAGGAGGGGGACAGGGAGGTTCGAGCAATCAGCCCCAGCATTTT
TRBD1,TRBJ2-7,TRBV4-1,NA,CASSPTGDEQYF,TGCGCCAGCAGCCCGACAGGGGACGAGCAGTACTTC
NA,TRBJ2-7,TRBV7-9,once,CASSFSNYEQYF,TGTGCCAGCAGCTTTTCCAACTACGAGCAGTACTTC
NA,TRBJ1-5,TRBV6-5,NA,CASSYSQRSNQPQHF,TGTGCCAGCAGTTATTCCCAACGGAGCAATCAGCCCCAGCATTTT
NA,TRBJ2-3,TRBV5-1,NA,CASRVQGKGADTQYF,TGCGCCAGCAGGGTCCAGGGGAAGGGTGCAGATACGCAGTATTTT
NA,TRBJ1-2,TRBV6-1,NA,CASSAGTDYGYTF,TGTGCCAGCAGTGCAGGGACTGACTATGGCTACACCTTC
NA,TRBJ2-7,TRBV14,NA,CASSQGVARSYEQYF,TGTGCCAGCAGCCAAGGGGTAGCCCGATCCTACGAGCAGTACTTC
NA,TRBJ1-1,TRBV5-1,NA,CASSLAGEGMGTEAFF,TGCGCCAGCAGCTTGGCGGGGGAGGGGATGGGCACTGAAGCTTTCTTT
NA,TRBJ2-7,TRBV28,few,CADPREPNYEQYF,TGTGCCGACCCCCGGGAGCCAAACTACGAGCAGTACTTC